This TCR beta chain emerged from a study of T cell responses to AZD1222 COVID-19 vaccine. CDR3 length: 13 residues. The V gene end was trimmed by 5 bases and the J gene end by 1 base; junction bases not matched to a gene: 1. CDR1 and CDR2 from the germline V gene are SGHTA and FQGNSA. The assay was immunoSEQ multiplex PCR, and TCRdb's table has in-frame clones only and misses some. The repertoire includes fewer than 150,000 clones, about nine tenths of them detected once, and 6.5% sits in the top ten. The sample consisted of peripheral blood, taken 28 days after the second AZD1222 dose. The TCR was taken from an adult who received the AZD1222 COVID-19 vaccine. This sequence joins TRBV7-2 and TRBJ1-1; the match to TRBD1 covers 7 bases. DNA for the CDR3: TGTGCCAGCAGCCCAGGGGGGAACACTGAAGCTTTCTTT. Its protein product is CASSPGGNTEAFF.